Below are 7 T cell receptor beta chains sequenced from a single sample in a study of T cells in women clearing cervical HPV infection (dated by TCRdb to 2017 to 2018). The library was prepared using the immunoSEQ multiplex PCR assay. TCRdb's version of the immuneACCESS table is confined to in-frame rearrangements and falls short of the full clone set. An unresolved V gene accounts for under half of the shortfall where checked; the remainder is of unknown origin. For this sample, the table gives tens of thousands of clones. The biggest ten clones account for 35% to 40% of the sample. The sequenced sample was blood buffy coat. The receptors shown here come from a woman between 18 and 70 years old with a cervical HPV16 infection that either progressed to CIN3+ or cleared (not recorded which).

A remark on this clone: The missing CDR3 end, 3 residues past where the read stops, is filled in from the germline J gene. V is TRBV30 and J is TRBJ2-3; the D is unclear. Trimming removed 4 bases at V and 2 bases at J, with 13 bases between. Germline loops: CDR1 GTSNPN, CDR2 SVGIG (reference sequence). The CDR3 loop spans 14 amino acids. This CDR3 reads CAWNRDNPTDTQYF. The covered CDR3 bases are TGTGCCTGGAATCGTGACAACCCCACAGATACG.

A note on this clone: Sequencing ends 3 residues short of the CDR3 end; the germline J gene provides the rest. This sequence joins TRBV14 and TRBJ2-1, with TRBD2 identical over 12 bases. This CDR3 spans 16 amino acids. CDR1 SGHDN and CDR2 FVKESK come from the germline V gene. The V and J ends lost 2 bases and 6 bases, in that order; junction bases with no gene match: 5. The CDR3 is CASSQPTSGRTNEQFF. Partial CDR3 DNA: TGTGCCAGCAGCCAACCAACTAGCGGGAGGACCAATGAG.

About this clone: With the read ending 3 residues before the CDR3 end, the germline J gene is used to fill in that end. This sequence joins TRBV30 and TRBJ1-4, with 9 bases identical to TRBD1. Germline V gives CDR1 GTSNPN, CDR2 SVGIG (reference sequence). The CDR3 extends over 13 amino acids. The trim removed 8 bases at V and 6 bases at J, leaving 7 bases unmatched. The CDR3 protein is CALNRGRDEKLFF. The part of the CDR3 DNA that was read is TGTGCCCTCAACAGGGGGCGGGATGAAAAA.

To note about this clone: With the read ending 3 residues before the CDR3 end, the germline J gene is used to fill in that end. The V and J genes are TRBV30 and TRBJ2-3, with 10 bases identical to TRBD2. CDR3 length: 15 residues. CDR1 and CDR2 from the germline V gene are GTSNPN and SVGIG (reference sequence). The DNA read from the CDR3 is TGTGCCTGGAGTGTAGGGATAGCGGGGGGAGAGACG. Protein: CAWSVGIAGGET. The entire CDR3 is CAWSVGIAGGETQYF.

Of note for this clone: Coverage ceases 3 residues before the CDR3 finishes, and the germline J gene fills in the end. The rearrangement uses TRBV7-8 and TRBJ2-1, with TRBD1 matching over 7 bases. Losses at the gene ends were 2 bases for V and 9 bases for J; bases not matched to a gene: 10. The CDR3 spans 15 residues. Looked up from germline, CDR1 is SGHVS and CDR2 is FQNEAQ. The part of the CDR3 DNA that was read is TGTGCCAGCAGCTTAAGAGACAGGGTACGTGGTGAG. Translation gives CASSLRDRVRGE. The full CDR3 reads CASSLRDRVRGEQFF. Looking up the rest from reference TRBV7-8 and TRBJ2-1 gives the full variable domain: GAGVSQSPRYKVAKRGQDVALRCDPISGHVSLFWYQQALGQGPEFLTYFQNEAQLDKSGLPSDRFFAERPEGSVSTLKIQRTQQEDSAVYLCASSLRDRVRGEQFFGPGTRLTVL.

Note on this clone: The read ends 3 residues early relative to the CDR3; the germline J gene fills the gap. The genes are TRBV20-1 and TRBJ1-4, with TRBD1 identical over 7 bases. With 3 bases clipped from V and 2 bases from J, the junction kept 6 bases outside the gene matches. The CDR3 is 15 residues long. The V gene's germline CDR1 is DFQATT and CDR2 SNEGSKA (reference sequence). CDR3 DNA (partial): TGCAGTGCTAGCCAGGGGGTAGTCACTAATGAAAAA. Translated: CSASQGVVTNEK. The whole CDR3 protein reads CSASQGVVTNEKLFF.

On this clone itself: Read coverage stops 3 residues before the CDR3 terminus; the germline J gene supplies the remainder. The rearrangement joins TRBV5-1 to TRBJ1-3; TRBD1 might be the D (5 bases). This CDR3 is built from 13 residues. Germline CDR1 SGHRS, CDR2 YFSETQ. The germline V and J ends were trimmed by 4 bases and 4 bases, with 9 bases remaining between them. CDR3: CASSPEGGNTIYF. The part of the CDR3 DNA that was read is TGCGCCAGCAGCCCCGAGGGGGGAAACACC.